One and the same sample provided the 5 T cell receptor beta chains below, sequenced in a study of T cell clones after liver transplantation. Clones were sequenced by immunoSEQ multiplex PCR, and TCRdb holds only the in-frame ones, with some missing. The sample has tens of thousands of clones; approximately 80% are singletons. The source was CD4+ T cells from blood, collected less than 50 months after liver transplant. The receptors derive from a human patient who received a liver transplant. Some T cells may have come from the graft donor.

This clone showed up just a few times. The genes are TRBV5-4 and TRBJ2-2; 11 nucleotides match TRBD1. CDR1 and CDR2 (germline): SGHNT, YYREEE (reference sequence). The J segment lost 10 bases and the V segment lost 3 bases, leaving 5 bases of the junction unmatched. The CDR3 sequence is 14 residues long. CDR3 protein: CASSSRTGGMELFF. The CDR3 nucleotides are TGTGCCAGCAGCTCGCGGACAGGGGGCATGGAGCTGTTTTTT.

This sequence joins TRBV5-6 and TRBJ2-5; 7 bases align to TRBD1. CDR1 SGHDT and CDR2 YYEEEE come from the germline V gene. V was clipped by 0 bases and J by 5 bases; unmatched bases: 4. The CDR3 is made up of 14 amino acids. In nucleotides, the CDR3 is TGTGCCAGCAGCTTGGTTGCGACAGGGGAGACCCAGTACTTC. This gives the protein CASSLVATGETQYF.

This chain uses TRBV5-1 with TRBJ1-3; TRBD1 aligns across 11 bases. The CDR3 runs to 15 residues. The J segment lost 4 bases and the V segment lost 4 bases, leaving 4 bases of the junction unmatched. Per germline, CDR1 SGHRS and CDR2 YFSETQ. The CDR3 region is CASSPGQGEGNTIYF. As DNA, the CDR3 is TGCGCCAGCAGCCCGGGACAGGGGGAAGGAAACACCATATATTTT.

The CDR3 coding sequence is TGTGCCAGCACCCTTCGGTTAACTAGCGGGTCGCCCTACGAGCAGTACTTC. This sequence encodes CASTLRLTSGSPYEQYF. This rearrangement joins TRBV11-1 to TRBJ2-7; 9 bases are a match to TRBD2. CDR3 length: 17 residues. V was pared by 7 bases and J by 2 bases, with 15 bases of the junction left unmatched. CDR1 is SGHAT, CDR2 FQDESV, per germline (reference sequence). The full variable domain, with the rest looked up from reference TRBV11-1 and TRBJ2-7, is EAEVAQSPRYKITEKSQAVAFWCDPISGHATLYWYRQILGQGPELLVQFQDESVVDDSQLPKDRFSAERLKGVDSTLKIQPAELGDSAMYLCASTLRLTSGSPYEQYFGPGTRLTVT.

J is TRBJ1-5 and V is TRBV6-1; D is uncertain. The ends were cut back, 2 bases at V and 1 base at J, with 15 bases in the middle. This CDR3 has 17 residues. CDR1 and CDR2 from the germline V gene are MNHNS and SASEGT. Here the CDR3 DNA reads TGTGCCAGCAGTGAATTGGTATTTGGTGGGAGCAATCAGCCCCAGCATTTT. Translating gives CASSELVFGGSNQPQHF.